This is a list of T cell receptor beta chains from one sample in a study of CD8 T cells in ankylosing spondylitis. Each CDR3 protein gets one entry after TCRdb re-called the 5' RACE reads with MiXCR. The sample has just under 95,000 distinct CDR3 sequences; about 8.1% are singletons. Material: blood, either unsorted or a sorted T cell fraction (not recorded which). All receptors come from a male donor with ankylosing spondylitis or in good health (not recorded which). Both conserved end residues are part of each CDR3. Fields, in order: V gene, J gene, clone size, D gene, CDR3 DNA, CDR3 protein. D genes are given only for firm matches. Part of the rows lack a size; the others show once, few, many or a class for expanded clones.

V gene: TRBV28; J gene: TRBJ1-6; clone size: many; D gene: -; CDR3 DNA: TGTGCCAGCAGGAGTTTGGAAAATTCACCCCTCCACTTT; CDR3 protein: CASRSLENSPLHF
V gene: TRBV7-3; J gene: TRBJ2-3; clone size: many; D gene: TRBD2; CDR3 DNA: TGTGCCAGCAGCCTGGGGCGGGGGGCCAACACAGATACGCAGTATTTT; CDR3 protein: CASSLGRGANTDTQYF
V gene: TRBV19; J gene: TRBJ2-7; clone size: many; D gene: TRBD1; CDR3 DNA: TGTGCCAGTAGTTCCGGACAGGGGGTCTACGAGCAGTACTTC; CDR3 protein: CASSSGQGVYEQYF
V gene: TRBV18; J gene: TRBJ2-7; clone size: many; D gene: TRBD2; CDR3 DNA: TGTGCCAGCTCACCAACGCGGGGGGGACTGCAGTACTTC; CDR3 protein: CASSPTRGGLQYF
V gene: TRBV4-1; J gene: TRBJ2-1; clone size: many; D gene: TRBD2; CDR3 DNA: TGCGCCAGCAGCCCTCAACGTTGGACTAGGGGCTACAATGAGCAGTTCTTC; CDR3 protein: CASSPQRWTRGYNEQFF
V gene: TRBV5-1; J gene: TRBJ2-1; clone size: -; D gene: -; CDR3 DNA: TGCGCCAGCAGCCCGACAGCCTCCTACAATGAGCAGTTCTTC; CDR3 protein: CASSPTASYNEQFF
V gene: TRBV7-2; J gene: TRBJ2-3; clone size: many; D gene: -; CDR3 DNA: TGTGCCAGCAGCCCGGGGGCAGGGAAGCCGCAGTATTTT; CDR3 protein: CASSPGAGKPQYF
V gene: TRBV27; J gene: TRBJ2-1; clone size: many; D gene: -; CDR3 DNA: TGTGCCAGCACTGGGGGACGGGGATACAATGAGCAGTTCTTC; CDR3 protein: CASTGGRGYNEQFF
V gene: TRBV29-1; J gene: TRBJ1-5; clone size: many; D gene: -; CDR3 DNA: TGCAGCGTGGCACAGGCTAATAGCAATCAGCCCCAGCATTTT; CDR3 protein: CSVAQANSNQPQHF
V gene: TRBV9; J gene: TRBJ2-4; clone size: many; D gene: TRBD2; CDR3 DNA: TGTGCCAGCAGCGTAGGTCTAGCGGAATCCAAAAACATTCAGTACTTC; CDR3 protein: CASSVGLAESKNIQYF
V gene: TRBV4-2; J gene: TRBJ1-5; clone size: few; D gene: -; CDR3 DNA: TGTGCCAGCAGCCAAGCTGATAACAATCAGCCCCAGCATTTT; CDR3 protein: CASSQADNNQPQHF
V gene: TRBV7-3; J gene: TRBJ2-5; clone size: many; D gene: -; CDR3 DNA: TGTGCCACGAGTCCCGGGGGGCCTACCCAAGAGACCCAGTACTTC; CDR3 protein: CATSPGGPTQETQYF
V gene: TRBV3-1; J gene: TRBJ2-7; clone size: many; D gene: TRBD2; CDR3 DNA: TGTGCCAGCAGCCCGGGAGGGGAAGGATCCTACGAGCAGTACTTC; CDR3 protein: CASSPGGEGSYEQYF
V gene: TRBV3-1; J gene: TRBJ1-2; clone size: many; D gene: -; CDR3 DNA: TGTGCCAGCAGCCAAGATCGCGGTTTTGTGATGGTCGGCTATGGCTACACCTTC; CDR3 protein: CASSQDRGFVMVGYGYTF
V gene: TRBV7-9; J gene: TRBJ1-5; clone size: few; D gene: -; CDR3 DNA: TGTGCCAGCAGCTTGGAAGTCAATCAGCCCCAGCATTTT; CDR3 protein: CASSLEVNQPQHF
V gene: TRBV5-1; J gene: TRBJ2-5; clone size: many; D gene: TRBD1; CDR3 DNA: TGCGCCAGCAGCTACAGGGGGCTTCTGTATGAGACCCAGTACTTC; CDR3 protein: CASSYRGLLYETQYF
V gene: TRBV19; J gene: TRBJ1-1; clone size: many; D gene: -; CDR3 DNA: TGTGCCAGTAGTATAGCGGCGACACTCCTCGGCGGAGCTTTCTTT; CDR3 protein: CASSIAATLLGGAFF
V gene: TRBV30; J gene: TRBJ2-1; clone size: few; D gene: -; CDR3 DNA: TGTGCCTGGAGGCGGGACAGCTACAATGAGCAGTTCTTC; CDR3 protein: CAWRRDSYNEQFF
V gene: TRBV11-2; J gene: TRBJ2-3; clone size: -; D gene: -; CDR3 DNA: TGTGCCAGCAGCATGGGACCGCCGACAGATACACAGTATTTT; CDR3 protein: CASSMGPPTDTQYF
V gene: TRBV7-2; J gene: TRBJ1-2; clone size: few; D gene: -; CDR3 DNA: TGTGCCAGCAGCGGTGGCGGGGGGGCTGTGGGCTACACCTTC; CDR3 protein: CASSGGGGAVGYTF
V gene: TRBV5-5; J gene: TRBJ2-7; clone size: -; D gene: TRBD1; CDR3 DNA: TGTGCCAGCAGCTACTACCGGGACAGGGTGATTATCTACGAGCAGTACTTC; CDR3 protein: CASSYYRDRVIIYEQYF
V gene: TRBV15; J gene: TRBJ2-6; clone size: many; D gene: -; CDR3 DNA: TGTGCCACCGCCGCCGGGGTCTCTGGGGCCAACGTCCTGACTTTC; CDR3 protein: CATAAGVSGANVLTF
V gene: TRBV5-1; J gene: TRBJ2-6; clone size: many; D gene: -; CDR3 DNA: TGCGCCAGTAGAGGGGACTCTGGGGCCAACGTCCTGACTTTC; CDR3 protein: CASRGDSGANVLTF
V gene: TRBV20-1; J gene: TRBJ1-4; clone size: few; D gene: -; CDR3 DNA: TGCAGTGCTAGAGATCAGTATATGAACAATGAAAAACTGTTTTTT; CDR3 protein: CSARDQYMNNEKLFF
V gene: TRBV12-3/TRBV12-4; J gene: TRBJ2-2; clone size: many; D gene: -; CDR3 DNA: TGTGCCAGCACCATACATAACACCGGGGAGCTGTTTTTT; CDR3 protein: CASTIHNTGELFF
V gene: TRBV5-1; J gene: TRBJ2-7; clone size: many; D gene: TRBD1; CDR3 DNA: TGCGCCAGCAGCTTCAGGGACAGGGACTACGAGCAGTACTTC; CDR3 protein: CASSFRDRDYEQYF
V gene: TRBV4-2; J gene: TRBJ2-4; clone size: many; D gene: TRBD2; CDR3 DNA: TGTGCCAGCAGCCAACGCCCGACTAGCGGGGGACCCTTTCAGTACTTC; CDR3 protein: CASSQRPTSGGPFQYF
V gene: TRBV7-3; J gene: TRBJ2-1; clone size: many; D gene: TRBD1; CDR3 DNA: TGTGCCAGCAGCCCTCGACAGGGTGGAAATGAGCAGTTCTTC; CDR3 protein: CASSPRQGGNEQFF
V gene: TRBV7-6; J gene: TRBJ1-4; clone size: many; D gene: -; CDR3 DNA: TGTGCCAGCAGTTTACAACCGGGACTCGATGAAAAACTGTTTTTT; CDR3 protein: CASSLQPGLDEKLFF
V gene: TRBV11-2; J gene: TRBJ2-1; clone size: -; D gene: TRBD1; CDR3 DNA: TGTGCCAGCAGCTTAGTGGGGACAGGGATGGAAAATGAGCAGTTCTTC; CDR3 protein: CASSLVGTGMENEQFF
V gene: TRBV19; J gene: TRBJ1-3; clone size: many; D gene: -; CDR3 DNA: TGTGCCAGTCGCCAAAACTCTGGAAACACCATATATTTT; CDR3 protein: CASRQNSGNTIYF